This TCR beta chain comes out of a study of blood T cells in healthy people across ages. Whole-study results and caveats: While age rose, TCR beta diversity per million T cells dropped in a roughly linear way. Shifts in expanded clonotypes may have been confounded by donor CMV status, which was unknown. Among long-lived donors, naive CD4+ cells were more numerous and diversity higher than in aged donors.

Using a J-beta primer mix together with a sample-barcoded 5' primer, a second PCR was run for roughly 6 to 12 cycles. TCRdb redid the calling of the 5' RACE reads with MiXCR, one entry per CDR3 protein. The profile shows about 700,000 distinct CDR3 sequences, around 32% of them singletons. CDR3 length equals 15 residues. Between the trimmed V and J ends, which lost 3 bases and 5 bases, there was a span of 16 bases. CDR1 and CDR2 from the germline V gene are KGHSH and LQKENI. Notes on this clonotype: Its cognate antigen is unknown.

This receptor was taken from a woman aged 80 or older in good health. The sample was blood. This chain joins TRBV18 and TRBJ1-1; no definite D call. CDR3 sequence: CASSPTAILATEAFF. The CDR3 DNA follows: TGTGCCAGCTCACCCACCGCTATCTTAGCGACTGAAGCTTTCTTT.